The rows below give T cell receptor beta chains drawn from one sample of a study of blood T cell repertoires in COVID-19. Generated by immunoSEQ multiplex PCR, the TCRdb table keeps only in-frame clones and is missing some. The sample carries about 320,000 clones, 85% recorded once. Sequenced input: PBMCs or T cells enriched from blood (not recorded which). The receptors originated from a woman aged 30 to 39 who had been exposed to COVID-19. Both conserved end residues are part of each CDR3. D genes are given only for firm matches. Rows give clone size only sometimes, using once, few, many, or a class for an expanded clone.

clone_size j_call v_call d_call cdr3_aa cdr3_nt
. TRBJ1-1 TRBV28 . CASSIPAQGNTEAFF TGTGCCAGCAGTATTCCAGCCCAGGGGAACACTGAAGCTTTCTTT
. TRBJ1-6 TRBV30 . CAWSESGRSPLHF TGTGCCTGGAGTGAGTCAGGGCGTTCACCCCTCCACTTT
. TRBJ2-3 TRBV7-3 TRBD2 CASSPTSGYTDTQYF TGTGCCAGCAGCCCAACTAGCGGGTACACAGATACGCAGTATTTT
. TRBJ1-1 TRBV6-4 TRBD1 CASSLPWTGTGSAEAFF TGTGCCAGCAGTTTACCGTGGACAGGGACAGGGTCTGCTGAAGCTTTCTTT
. TRBJ2-7 TRBV28 TRBD1 CASSLRGDRGNGQYF TGTGCCAGCAGTTTAAGAGGGGACAGGGGCAATGGGCAGTACTTC
. TRBJ1-2 TRBV5-1 . CASRPAGGSQYGYTF TGCGCCAGCAGGCCGGCGGGGGGGTCCCAGTATGGCTACACCTTC
. TRBJ1-4 TRBV19 TRBD1 CASSDVMDREKLFF TGTGCCAGTAGTGACGTAATGGACAGGGAAAAACTGTTTTTT
once TRBJ1-4 TRBV28 . CASTDSATNEKLFF TGTGCCAGCACCGACAGCGCAACTAATGAAAAACTGTTTTTT
. TRBJ2-5 TRBV7-8 TRBD2 CASRETSGGYQETQYF TGTGCCAGCAGAGAGACTAGCGGGGGGTACCAAGAGACCCAGTACTTC
. TRBJ2-1 TRBV11-3 TRBD1 CASSFRGQAGNEQFF TGTGCCAGCAGCTTTCGGGGACAGGCTGGCAATGAGCAGTTCTTC
. TRBJ2-5 TRBV3-1/TRBV3-2 . CASSRGRSGTQYF TGTGCCAGCAGCCGGGGGCGATCTGGGACCCAGTACTTC
. TRBJ1-1 TRBV28 . CASGEGGRSRTEAFF TGTGCCAGCGGGGAGGGCGGACGGTCGCGGACTGAAGCTTTCTTT
. TRBJ2-1 TRBV10-3 TRBD2 CAISASGGAPEQFF TGTGCCATCAGTGCTAGCGGGGGGGCCCCGGAGCAGTTCTTC
. TRBJ2-1 TRBV7-2 . CASSLGATINAFLLFF TGTGCCAGCAGCTTAGGTGCGACTATAAACGCCTTCTTGCTGTTCTTC
. TRBJ1-4 TRBV18 . CASSPREGSGEKLFF TGTGCCAGCTCACCCCGGGAGGGGAGTGGTGAAAAACTGTTTTTT
. TRBJ1-3 TRBV7-9 . CASSPQGPGNTIYF TGTGCCAGCAGCCCACAGGGCCCTGGAAACACCATATATTTT
. TRBJ1-3 TRBV5-6 . CASSSSGSGNTIYF TGTGCCAGCAGCTCCTCGGGTTCTGGAAACACCATATATTTT
. TRBJ2-3 TRBV28 . CGSRPGDKVNTDTQYF TGTGGTTCGCGCCCCGGGGACAAGGTCAACACAGATACGCAGTATTTT
. TRBJ1-1 TRBV4-2 . CASSQDLGANTEAFF TGTGCCAGCAGCCAAGATTTAGGAGCGAACACTGAAGCTTTCTTT
. TRBJ1-1 TRBV30 . CAWRLGTQGTEAFF TGTGCCTGGAGACTCGGGACCCAGGGGACTGAAGCTTTCTTT
. TRBJ1-1 TRBV9 . CARSEPGGAAPEAFF TGTGCCCGCAGCGAGCCGGGGGGGGCGGCCCCTGAAGCTTTCTTT
. TRBJ2-3 TRBV7-3 . CASSSIAGGLSTDTQYF TGTGCCAGCAGCTCAATCGCAGGGGGACTCAGCACAGATACGCAGTATTTT
. TRBJ1-1 TRBV3-1/TRBV3-2 . CASSQDSGWNEAFF TGTGCCAGCAGCCAAGACTCAGGGTGGAATGAAGCTTTCTTT
. TRBJ2-7 TRBV5-1 . CASSLVGASYEQYF TGCGCCAGCAGCTTGGTAGGGGCTTCCTACGAGCAGTACTTC
once TRBJ1-5 TRBV30 . CAWSVLRDQPQHF TGTGCCTGGAGTGTATTGCGGGATCAGCCCCAGCATTTT
. TRBJ2-1 TRBV18 TRBD2 CASSPGTSGTYNEQFF TGTGCCAGCTCACCGGGGACTAGCGGGACGTACAATGAGCAGTTCTTC
. TRBJ2-1 TRBV28 TRBD2 CASSAAGTSGARGGEQFF TGTGCCAGCAGTGCGGCCGGGACTAGCGGAGCTAGGGGGGGTGAGCAGTTCTTC
. TRBJ1-1 TRBV7-3 . CASSQTGGGTEAFF TGTGCCAGCAGTCAAACGGGGGGAGGCACTGAAGCTTTCTTT
. TRBJ1-5 TRBV13 TRBD1 CASSLGQVSNQPQHF TGTGCCAGCAGCCTGGGACAGGTTAGCAATCAGCCCCAGCATTTT
. TRBJ2-1 TRBV27 . CASSLLGGSYNEQFF TGTGCCAGCAGTTTATTAGGGGGCTCCTACAATGAGCAGTTCTTC
. TRBJ2-7 TRBV27 TRBD2 CASRWTSGSLEQYF TGTGCCAGCAGGTGGACTAGCGGGAGTCTAGAGCAGTACTTC
. TRBJ2-5 TRBV9 . CASNFQGPQETQYF TGTGCCAGCAACTTTCAGGGGCCCCAAGAGACCCAGTACTTC
. TRBJ2-2 TRBV6-1 TRBD2 CASSELAGGRTGELFF TGTGCCAGCAGTGAGCTAGCGGGAGGACGGACCGGGGAGCTGTTTTTT
. TRBJ1-2 TRBV29-1 . CSSDSNYGYTF TGCAGCTCGGACTCCAACTATGGCTACACCTTC
. TRBJ1-2 TRBV9 TRBD1 CASSDRQGASDGYTF TGTGCCAGCAGCGACCGACAGGGGGCTTCTGATGGCTACACCTTC
. TRBJ1-1 TRBV6-5 . CASSQRNREDTEAFF TGTGCCAGCTCGCAAAGGAACAGGGAAGATACTGAAGCTTTCTTT
. TRBJ1-3 TRBV7-6 . CASSLYNGNTIYF TGTGCCAGCAGCTTGTACAACGGGAACACCATATATTTT
few TRBJ1-6 TRBV18 . CASSPAGVESPLHF TGTGCCAGCTCACCAGCAGGGGTAGAATCACCCCTCCACTTT
. TRBJ1-6 TRBV11-2 . CASSLDTGSSPLHF TGTGCCAGCAGCTTAGACACGGGAAGTTCACCCCTCCACTTT
few TRBJ2-4 TRBV29-1 . CSVVTGGSQYF TGCAGCGTTGTAACTGGAGGAAGTCAGTACTTC
. TRBJ2-7 TRBV9 TRBD2 CASSVGPAAGAYEQYF TGTGCCAGCAGCGTAGGGCCTGCAGCGGGGGCGTACGAGCAGTACTTC
. TRBJ2-7 TRBV27 . CASSLYKGQGRGFSYEQYF TGTGCCAGCAGTCTATACAAGGGGCAGGGAAGGGGTTTCAGTTACGAGCAGTACTTC
. TRBJ2-7 TRBV5-1 TRBD2 CASSVTSDSYEQYF TGCGCCAGCAGCGTTACTAGCGACTCCTACGAGCAGTACTTC
. TRBJ1-1 TRBV14 . CASSQRNTEAFF TGTGCCAGCAGCCAACGTAACACTGAAGCTTTCTTT
. TRBJ1-1 TRBV27 . CASSSPGFVEDVNTEAFF TGTGCCAGCAGTTCGCCAGGGTTTGTTGAAGATGTGAACACTGAAGCTTTCTTT
. TRBJ1-3 TRBV5-6 . CASSLAVGNTIYF TGTGCCAGCAGCTTGGCGGTGGGAAACACCATATATTTT